This TCR beta chain was recovered during a study of cytomegalovirus exposure and HLA in healthy donors. Broader study findings: Most TCRs appeared rarely, but some public TCRs recurred in many donors. Sequencing had likely introduced a cluster of highly shared sequence variants as an artifact. Later analysis identified several of the most significant clusters that appeared linked to common viral pathogens.

Vbeta (60) and Jbeta (13) primers were used in the PCR. The protocol was immunoSEQ multiplex PCR, while the TCRdb copy is restricted to in-frame clones and leaves out a portion. This table has a few hundred thousand clones, 80% appearing once. This CDR3 is built from 18 residues. CDR1 is SGDLS, CDR2 YYNGEE, per germline. V was trimmed by 3 bases and J by 2 bases, leaving 21 bases between them. In this sample, this clone turned up once. Its antigen is still unknown. Sequenced input: PBMCs. This receptor was obtained from a girl aged 2-10 years in good health and CMV-seronegative. V gene TRBV9 combines with J gene TRBJ2-1; perhaps TRBD2 as D (6 bases). CDR3 residues: CASSASKTSRQAYNEQFF. CDR3 in DNA: TGTGCCAGCAGCGCCTCTAAAACTAGCCGGCAGGCCTACAATGAGCAGTTCTTC.